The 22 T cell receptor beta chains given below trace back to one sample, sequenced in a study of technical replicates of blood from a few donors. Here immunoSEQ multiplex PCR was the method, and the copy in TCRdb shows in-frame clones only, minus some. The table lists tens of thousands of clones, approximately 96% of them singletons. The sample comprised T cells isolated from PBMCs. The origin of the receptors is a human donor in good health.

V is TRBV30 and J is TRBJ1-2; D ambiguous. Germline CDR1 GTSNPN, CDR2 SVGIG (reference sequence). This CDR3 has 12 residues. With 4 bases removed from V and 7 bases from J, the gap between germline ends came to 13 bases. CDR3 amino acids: CAWKFSKSGYTF. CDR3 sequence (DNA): TGTGCCTGGAAGTTCTCTAAGAGTGGCTACACCTTC.

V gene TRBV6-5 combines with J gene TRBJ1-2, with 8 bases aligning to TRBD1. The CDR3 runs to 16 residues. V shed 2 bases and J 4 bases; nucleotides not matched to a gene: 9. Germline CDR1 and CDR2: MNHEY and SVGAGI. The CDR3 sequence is CASSYRDRLPVYGYTF. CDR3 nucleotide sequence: TGTGCCAGCAGTTACCGGGACAGGCTACCGGTCTATGGCTACACCTTC.

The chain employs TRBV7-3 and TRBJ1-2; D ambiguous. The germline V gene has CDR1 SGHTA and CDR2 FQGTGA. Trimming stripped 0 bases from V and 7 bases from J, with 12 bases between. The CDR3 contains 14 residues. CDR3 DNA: TGTGCCAGCAGCTTAACAGCGACGGATTCTGGCTACACCTTC. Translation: CASSLTATDSGYTF.

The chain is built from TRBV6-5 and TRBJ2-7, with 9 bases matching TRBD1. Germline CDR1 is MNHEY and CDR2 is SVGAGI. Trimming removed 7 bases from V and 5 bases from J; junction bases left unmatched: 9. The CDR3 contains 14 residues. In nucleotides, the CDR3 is TGTGCCAGCACCACAGGGGGCGTGGGAAACGAGCAGTACTTC. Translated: CASTTGGVGNEQYF.

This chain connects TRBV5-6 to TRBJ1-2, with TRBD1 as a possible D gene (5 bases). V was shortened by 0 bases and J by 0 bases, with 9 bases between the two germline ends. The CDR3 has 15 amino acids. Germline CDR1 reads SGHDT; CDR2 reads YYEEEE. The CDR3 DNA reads TGTGCCAGCAGCTTGGGACAGACCACTAACTATGGCTACACCTTC. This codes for CASSLGQTTNYGYTF.

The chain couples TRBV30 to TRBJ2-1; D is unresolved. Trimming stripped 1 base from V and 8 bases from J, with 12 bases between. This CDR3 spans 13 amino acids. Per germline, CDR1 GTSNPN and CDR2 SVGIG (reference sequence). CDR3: CAWSGLSLHEQFF. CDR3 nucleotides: TGTGCCTGGAGTGGACTGTCGCTACATGAGCAGTTCTTC.

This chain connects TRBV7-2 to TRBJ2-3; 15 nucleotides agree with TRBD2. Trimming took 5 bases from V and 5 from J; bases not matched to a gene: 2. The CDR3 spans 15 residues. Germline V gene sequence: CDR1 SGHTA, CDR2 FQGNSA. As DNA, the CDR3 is TGTGCCAGCAGCCTGGGACTAGCGGGAGGAGATACGCAGTATTTT. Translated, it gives CASSLGLAGGDTQYF.

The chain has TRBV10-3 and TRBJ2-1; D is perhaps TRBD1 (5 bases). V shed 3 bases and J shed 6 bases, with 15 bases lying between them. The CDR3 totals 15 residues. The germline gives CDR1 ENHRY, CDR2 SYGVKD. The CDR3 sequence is CAISDRAQGFNEQFF. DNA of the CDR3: TGTGCCATCAGTGATAGAGCCCAGGGCTTCAATGAGCAGTTCTTC.

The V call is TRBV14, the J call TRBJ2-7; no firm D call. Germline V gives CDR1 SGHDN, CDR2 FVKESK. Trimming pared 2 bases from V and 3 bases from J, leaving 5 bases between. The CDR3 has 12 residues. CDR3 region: CASSQSFYEQYF. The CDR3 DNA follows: TGTGCCAGCAGCCAATCCTTCTACGAGCAGTACTTC.

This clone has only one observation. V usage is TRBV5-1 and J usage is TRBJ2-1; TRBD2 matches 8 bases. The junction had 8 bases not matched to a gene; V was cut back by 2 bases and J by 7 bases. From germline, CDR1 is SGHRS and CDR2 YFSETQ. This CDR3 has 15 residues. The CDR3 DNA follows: TGCGCCAGCAGCTTAGGGGGACTAGGAGGGAATGAGCAGTTCTTC. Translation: CASSLGGLGGNEQFF.

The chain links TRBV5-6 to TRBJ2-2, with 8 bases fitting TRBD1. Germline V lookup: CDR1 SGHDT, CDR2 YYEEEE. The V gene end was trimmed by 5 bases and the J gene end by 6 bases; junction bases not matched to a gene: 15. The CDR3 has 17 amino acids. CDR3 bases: TGTGCCAGCAGGCCTGGTCAGGACAGGGCTAACGCCGGGGAGCTGTTTTTT. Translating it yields CASRPGQDRANAGELFF.

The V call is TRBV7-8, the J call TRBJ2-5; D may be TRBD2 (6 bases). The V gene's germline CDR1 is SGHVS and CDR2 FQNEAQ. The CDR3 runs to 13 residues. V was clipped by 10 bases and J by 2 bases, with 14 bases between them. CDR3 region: CATGEELQETQYF. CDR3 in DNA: TGTGCCACCGGGGAGGAACTACAAGAGACCCAGTACTTC.

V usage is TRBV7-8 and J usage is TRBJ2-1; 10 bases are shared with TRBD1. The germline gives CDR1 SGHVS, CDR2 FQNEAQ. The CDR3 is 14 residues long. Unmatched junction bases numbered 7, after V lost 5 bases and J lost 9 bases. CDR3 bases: TGTGCCAGCAGCCCAACCGGGACAGGGGCTGAGCAGTTCTTC. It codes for CASSPTGTGAEQFF.

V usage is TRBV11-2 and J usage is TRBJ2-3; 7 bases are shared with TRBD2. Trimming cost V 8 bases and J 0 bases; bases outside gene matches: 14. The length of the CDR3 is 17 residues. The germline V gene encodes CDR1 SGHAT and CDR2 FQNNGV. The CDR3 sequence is CASRQGTGRSSTDTQYF. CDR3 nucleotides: TGTGCCAGCCGCCAAGGTACCGGGAGGTCTAGCACAGATACGCAGTATTTT.

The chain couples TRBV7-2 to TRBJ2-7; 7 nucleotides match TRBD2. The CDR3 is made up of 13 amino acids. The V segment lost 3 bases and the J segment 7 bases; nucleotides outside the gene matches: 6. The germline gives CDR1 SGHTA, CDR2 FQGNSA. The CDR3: CASSFTRGGEQYF. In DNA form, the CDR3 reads TGTGCCAGCAGCTTTACCCGGGGAGGGGAGCAGTACTTC. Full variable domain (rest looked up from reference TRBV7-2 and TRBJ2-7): GAGVSQSPSNKVTEKGKDVELRCDPISGHTALYWYRQSLGQGLEFLIYFQGNSAPDKSGLPSDRFSAERTGGSVSTLTIQRTQQEDSAVYLCASSFTRGGEQYFGPGTRLTVT.

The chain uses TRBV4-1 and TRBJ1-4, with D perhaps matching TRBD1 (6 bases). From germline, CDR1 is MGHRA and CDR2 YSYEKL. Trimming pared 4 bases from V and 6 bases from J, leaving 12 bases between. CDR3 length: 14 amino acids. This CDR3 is CASSPPGAYEKLFF. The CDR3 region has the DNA TGCGCCAGCAGCCCCCCAGGGGCCTATGAAAAACTGTTTTTT.

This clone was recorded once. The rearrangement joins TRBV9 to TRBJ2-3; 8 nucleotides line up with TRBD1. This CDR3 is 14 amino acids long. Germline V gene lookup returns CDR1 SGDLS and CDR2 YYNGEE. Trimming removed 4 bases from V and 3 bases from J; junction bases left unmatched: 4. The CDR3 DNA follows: TGTGCCAGCAGCACAGGGGGATGGACAGATACGCAGTATTTT. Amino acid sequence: CASSTGGWTDTQYF.

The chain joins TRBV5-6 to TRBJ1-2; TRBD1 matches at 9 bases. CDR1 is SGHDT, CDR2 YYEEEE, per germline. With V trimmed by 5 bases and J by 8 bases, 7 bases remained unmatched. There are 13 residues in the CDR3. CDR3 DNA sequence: TGTGCCAGCAGTACAGGGGGCTTTCGGGGCTACACCTTC. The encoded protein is CASSTGGFRGYTF. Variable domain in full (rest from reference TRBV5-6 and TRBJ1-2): DAGVTQSPTHLIKTRGQQVTLRCSPKSGHDTVSWYQQALGQGPQFIFQYYEEEERQRGNFPDRFSGHQFPNYSSELNVNALLLGDSALYLCASSTGGFRGYTFGSGTRLTVV.

CDR3 sequence (DNA): TGTGCCAGCAGCTGGAGCGACCCAGATACGCAGTATTTT. Residues: CASSWSDPDTQYF. The chain links TRBV11-3 to TRBJ2-3; D ambiguous. Looked up from germline, CDR1 is SGHNT and CDR2 is YENEEA. The V end lost 4 bases, the J end lost 4 bases, and 9 bases lay between the germline ends. The CDR3 has 13 residues.

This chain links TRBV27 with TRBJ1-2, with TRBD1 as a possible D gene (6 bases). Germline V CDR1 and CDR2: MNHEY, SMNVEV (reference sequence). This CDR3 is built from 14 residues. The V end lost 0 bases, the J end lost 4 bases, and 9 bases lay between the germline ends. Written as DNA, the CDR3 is TGTGCCAGCAGTTTATCGAGGACAGCCTATGGCTACACCTTC. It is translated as CASSLSRTAYGYTF.

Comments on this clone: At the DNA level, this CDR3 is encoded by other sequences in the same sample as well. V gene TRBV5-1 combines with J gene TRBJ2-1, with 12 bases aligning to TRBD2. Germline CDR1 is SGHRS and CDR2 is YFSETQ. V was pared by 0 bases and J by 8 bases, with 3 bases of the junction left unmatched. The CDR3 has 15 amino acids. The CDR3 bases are TGCGCCAGCAGCTTGGGACTAGCGGGAGTGGATGAGCAGTTCTTC. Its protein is CASSLGLAGVDEQFF.

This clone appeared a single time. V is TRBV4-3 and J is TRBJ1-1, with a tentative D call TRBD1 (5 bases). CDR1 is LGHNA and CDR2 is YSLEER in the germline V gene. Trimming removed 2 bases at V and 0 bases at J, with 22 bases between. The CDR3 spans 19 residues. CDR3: CASSQTPGPGRGVNTEAFF. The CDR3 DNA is TGCGCCAGCAGCCAAACCCCGGGGCCTGGGCGGGGAGTGAACACTGAAGCTTTCTTT.